The clone carrying this T cell receptor beta chain was found many times. What it binds is unknown. From about 0.4 ug of RNA, a library with molecular barcoded alpha/delta and beta/gamma adaptors was made. TCRdb fed the reads into MiXCR, producing one record per CDR3 protein. This sample yields 30,000 to 50,000 distinct CDR3 sequences, of which approximately 10% are seen a single time; roughly a third belongs to the top ten. This record comes from a study of read filtering for tumor transcriptome and immune sequencing. Study-level findings and limits: Correlation between methods rose after single-read clonotypes were removed.

Input material: a population of CD138-negative cells sorted from bone marrow. The clonotype was recovered from a donor at least 40 years old with multiple myeloma.

The CDR3 nucleotides read TGTGCCAGCAATCCCTCCTATAATTCACCCCTCCACTTT. Its translation: CASNPSYNSPLHF. This chain joins TRBV11-1 and TRBJ1-6; D is uncertain. Trimming removed 7 bases at V and 0 bases at J, with 4 bases between. Germline CDR1 SGHAT, CDR2 FQDESV (reference sequence). The CDR3 runs to 13 residues.